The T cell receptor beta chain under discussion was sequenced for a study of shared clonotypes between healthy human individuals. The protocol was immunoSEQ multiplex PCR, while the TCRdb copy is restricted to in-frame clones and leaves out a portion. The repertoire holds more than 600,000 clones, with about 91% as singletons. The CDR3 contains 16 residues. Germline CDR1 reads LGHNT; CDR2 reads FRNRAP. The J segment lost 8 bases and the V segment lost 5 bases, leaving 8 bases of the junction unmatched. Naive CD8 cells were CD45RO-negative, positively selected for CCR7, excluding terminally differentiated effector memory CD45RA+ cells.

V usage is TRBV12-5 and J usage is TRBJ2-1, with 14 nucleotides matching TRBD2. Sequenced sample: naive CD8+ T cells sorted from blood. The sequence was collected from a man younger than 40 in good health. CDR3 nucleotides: TGTGCTAGTGGTGCCTGGACTAGCGGGAGGTTGCATGAGCAGTTCTTC. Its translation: CASGAWTSGRLHEQFF. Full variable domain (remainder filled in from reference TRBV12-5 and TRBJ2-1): DARVTQTPRHKVTEMGQEVTMRCQPILGHNTVFWYRQTMMQGLELLAYFRNRAPLDDSGMPKDRFSAEMPDATLATLKIQPSEPRDSAVYFCASGAWTSGRLHEQFFGPGTRLTVL.